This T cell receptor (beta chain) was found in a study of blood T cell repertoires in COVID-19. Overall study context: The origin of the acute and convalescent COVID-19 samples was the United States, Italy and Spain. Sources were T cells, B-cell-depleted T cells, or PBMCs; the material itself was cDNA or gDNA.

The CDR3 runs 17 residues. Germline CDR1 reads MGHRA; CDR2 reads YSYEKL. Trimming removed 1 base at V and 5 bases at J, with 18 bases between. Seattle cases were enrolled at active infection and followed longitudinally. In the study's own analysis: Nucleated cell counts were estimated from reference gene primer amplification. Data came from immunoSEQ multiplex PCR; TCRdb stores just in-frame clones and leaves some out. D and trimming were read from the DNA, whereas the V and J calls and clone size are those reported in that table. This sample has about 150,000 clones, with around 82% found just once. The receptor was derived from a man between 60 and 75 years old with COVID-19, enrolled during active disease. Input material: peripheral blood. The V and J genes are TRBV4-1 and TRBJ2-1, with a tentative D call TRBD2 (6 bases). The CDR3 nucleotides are TGCGCCAGCAGCCAAGTGGGGGGTAGGAGACGCGACAATGAGCAGTTCTTC. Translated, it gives CASSQVGGRRRDNEQFF.